This is a list of T cell receptor beta chains from one sample in a study of cytomegalovirus exposure and HLA in healthy donors. The repertoire was sequenced with immunoSEQ multiplex PCR; TCRdb's copy has only in-frame clones and lacks some. The sample records roughly 110,000 clones, 70% being singletons. Sequenced sample: PBMCs. The source is a man aged 30-40 years in good health and CMV-seropositive. CDR3s include the opening cysteine and the closing phenylalanine or tryptophan. Fields, in order: V gene, D gene, clone size, CDR3 length, J gene, CDR3 protein, CDR3 DNA. A D gene is named only where the DNA matches it firmly. Only some rows state a clone size, as once, few, many or a class for expanded clones.

V: TRBV6-5; D: TRBD2; size: -; length: 14; J: TRBJ2-2; CDR3: CASRAGAETGELFF; DNA: TGTGCCAGTAGAGCGGGAGCGGAGACCGGGGAGCTGTTTTTT
V: TRBV29-1; D: -; size: few; length: 14; J: TRBJ1-2; CDR3: CSVEGVREGYGYTF; DNA: TGCAGCGTTGAAGGAGTCAGGGAGGGCTATGGCTACACCTTC
V: TRBV7-3; D: -; size: -; length: 13; J: TRBJ2-3; CDR3: CASSLDRADTQYF; DNA: TGTGCCAGCAGCTTAGATCGGGCAGATACGCAGTATTTT
V: TRBV19; D: -; size: -; length: 14; J: TRBJ1-1; CDR3: CASSGGGGNTEAFF; DNA: TGTGCCAGTAGTGGCGGGGGCGGGAACACTGAAGCTTTCTTT
V: TRBV7-3; D: -; size: -; length: 15; J: TRBJ1-2; CDR3: CASSFGHQGNYGYTF; DNA: TGTGCCAGCAGCTTCGGACACCAAGGGAACTATGGCTACACCTTC
V: TRBV7-3; D: TRBD1; size: -; length: 16; J: TRBJ1-2; CDR3: CASSLSSPGTGGGYTF; DNA: TGTGCCAGCAGCTTAAGTTCCCCCGGGACAGGGGGTGGCTACACCTTC
V: TRBV7-9; D: TRBD1; size: -; length: 14; J: TRBJ1-5; CDR3: CASSSGQGDQPQHF; DNA: TGTGCCAGCAGCTCGGGACAGGGGGATCAGCCCCAGCATTTT
V: TRBV7-9; D: TRBD1; size: -; length: 13; J: TRBJ1-1; CDR3: CASSSQGDTEAFF; DNA: TGTGCCAGCAGCTCTCAGGGGGACACTGAAGCTTTCTTT
V: TRBV5-1; D: TRBD1; size: once; length: 14; J: TRBJ2-7; CDR3: CASSLTGGENEQYF; DNA: TGCGCCAGCAGCTTGACAGGGGGCGAAAACGAGCAGTACTTC
V: TRBV19; D: TRBD2; size: -; length: 15; J: TRBJ2-1; CDR3: CASKSSGGAYNEQFF; DNA: TGTGCCAGTAAATCCAGCGGGGGGGCGTACAATGAGCAGTTCTTC
V: TRBV30; D: -; size: once; length: 18; J: TRBJ1-1; CDR3: CAWSEVGNPGTRDTEAFF; DNA: TGTGCCTGGAGCGAGGTGGGAAATCCAGGGACTCGGGACACTGAAGCTTTCTTT
V: TRBV11-2; D: -; size: once; length: 15; J: TRBJ2-1; CDR3: CASSLTGHSYNEQFF; DNA: TGTGCCAGCAGCTTAACGGGACATTCTTACAATGAGCAGTTCTTC
V: TRBV7-6; D: -; size: -; length: 15; J: TRBJ1-5; CDR3: CASSYPNPGNQPQHF; DNA: TGTGCCAGCAGTTATCCCAACCCAGGGAATCAGCCCCAGCATTTT
V: TRBV5-5; D: -; size: -; length: 14; J: TRBJ2-5; CDR3: CASSSQRLGETQYF; DNA: TGTGCCAGCAGCTCCCAGCGATTGGGAGAGACCCAGTACTTC
V: TRBV6-5; D: TRBD1; size: once; length: 14; J: TRBJ1-1; CDR3: CASSPTTRTGKAFF; DNA: TGTGCCAGCAGTCCGACGACACGGACAGGGAAAGCTTTCTTT
V: TRBV5-1; D: -; size: -; length: 14; J: TRBJ2-1; CDR3: CASSLALQDNEQFF; DNA: TGCGCCAGCAGCTTGGCCTTACAGGACAATGAGCAGTTCTTC
V: TRBV9; D: -; size: -; length: 18; J: TRBJ2-2; CDR3: CASSARRRDSTGTGELFF; DNA: TGTGCCAGCAGCGCGAGGAGGCGGGACTCCACAGGCACCGGGGAGCTGTTTTTT
V: TRBV5-4; D: -; size: -; length: 14; J: TRBJ1-2; CDR3: CASSLRGNNYGYTF; DNA: TGTGCCAGCTCCTTAAGGGGAAATAACTATGGCTACACCTTC
V: TRBV4-3; D: -; size: -; length: 15; J: TRBJ2-3; CDR3: CASSQDGGEADTQYF; DNA: TGCGCCAGCAGCCAAGACGGCGGAGAGGCAGATACGCAGTATTTT
V: TRBV9; D: TRBD1; size: -; length: 15; J: TRBJ2-2; CDR3: CASSVEGQGHGELFF; DNA: TGTGCCAGCAGCGTAGAAGGACAGGGGCACGGGGAGCTGTTTTTT
V: TRBV7-9; D: TRBD1; size: few; length: 15; J: TRBJ1-2; CDR3: CASSTTTGELDGYTF; DNA: TGTGCCAGCAGCACGACGACAGGGGAGCTTGATGGCTACACCTTC
V: TRBV7-9; D: -; size: -; length: 16; J: TRBJ1-6; CDR3: CASSSAKGQNNSPLHF; DNA: TGTGCCAGCAGCTCCGCCAAGGGACAAAATAATTCACCCCTCCACTTT
V: TRBV9; D: TRBD1; size: -; length: 18; J: TRBJ1-4; CDR3: CASSARGAGGESGEKLFF; DNA: TGTGCCAGCAGCGCCCGAGGGGCAGGGGGCGAAAGTGGTGAAAAACTGTTTTTT
V: TRBV7-8; D: TRBD2; size: -; length: 16; J: TRBJ2-2; CDR3: CASSLRTSGNTGELFF; DNA: TGTGCCAGCAGCCTTAGGACTAGCGGCAACACCGGGGAGCTGTTTTTT
V: TRBV18; D: -; size: -; length: 14; J: TRBJ1-3; CDR3: CASSPLVQGSTIYF; DNA: TGTGCCAGCTCACCACTGGTCCAGGGGAGCACCATATATTTT
V: TRBV9; D: -; size: -; length: 13; J: TRBJ2-7; CDR3: CASSTQGFSEQYF; DNA: TGTGCCAGCAGCACACAGGGTTTTAGCGAGCAGTACTTC
V: TRBV11-3; D: -; size: -; length: 13; J: TRBJ1-1; CDR3: CASSLRKNTEAFF; DNA: TGTGCCAGCAGCTTGCGTAAGAACACTGAAGCTTTCTTT
V: TRBV7-9; D: TRBD1; size: -; length: 14; J: TRBJ1-4; CDR3: CASSTGGTNEKLFF; DNA: TGTGCCAGCAGCACAGGGGGTACTAATGAAAAACTGTTTTTT
V: TRBV19; D: -; size: -; length: 17; J: TRBJ1-4; CDR3: CASSMPRRGVSNEKLFF; DNA: TGTGCCAGTAGTATGCCCCGCCGCGGGGTCTCTAATGAAAAACTGTTTTTT
V: TRBV6-1; D: -; size: -; length: 16; J: TRBJ1-6; CDR3: CASSENSIPAGSPLHF; DNA: TGTGCCAGCAGTGAAAACTCGATCCCCGCGGGTTCACCCCTCCACTTT
V: TRBV7-2; D: TRBD2; size: -; length: 18; J: TRBJ2-2; CDR3: CASSLTSGSSYSSGELFF; DNA: TGTGCCAGCAGCTTAACTAGCGGGTCTTCTTATTCGTCCGGGGAGCTGTTTTTT
V: TRBV2; D: -; size: -; length: 14; J: TRBJ1-1; CDR3: CASSRTEKDTEAFF; DNA: TGTGCCAGCAGCCGGACAGAGAAGGACACTGAAGCTTTCTTT
V: TRBV5-1; D: -; size: -; length: 15; J: TRBJ2-7; CDR3: CASSSTGATSYEQYF; DNA: TGCGCCAGCTCATCTACAGGTGCTACGAGCTACGAGCAGTACTTC
V: TRBV5-6; D: TRBD2; size: -; length: 16; J: TRBJ2-5; CDR3: CASSSAGVWVQETQYF; DNA: TGTGCCAGCAGCTCTGCGGGAGTCTGGGTTCAAGAGACCCAGTACTTC
V: TRBV18; D: -; size: -; length: 16; J: TRBJ1-5; CDR3: CASSPSVAGADQPQHF; DNA: TGTGCCAGCTCACCGTCGGTGGCAGGGGCCGATCAGCCCCAGCATTTT
V: TRBV5-1; D: -; size: -; length: 15; J: TRBJ2-3; CDR3: CASSLLQGTTDTQYF; DNA: TGCGCCAGCAGCTTACTACAGGGAACCACAGATACGCAGTATTTT
V: TRBV5-6; D: TRBD2; size: -; length: 15; J: TRBJ2-7; CDR3: CASSGRGSGLGEQYF; DNA: TGTGCCAGCAGCGGGAGGGGTTCAGGGCTGGGTGAGCAGTACTTC
V: TRBV27; D: TRBD1; size: few; length: 15; J: TRBJ1-2; CDR3: CASSLSGQGGGGYTF; DNA: TGTGCCAGCAGTTTATCGGGACAGGGGGGGGGTGGCTACACCTTC
V: TRBV5-1; D: TRBD1; size: -; length: 14; J: TRBJ2-7; CDR3: CASSPGQAPYEQYF; DNA: TGCGCCAGCAGCCCGGGACAGGCCCCCTACGAGCAGTACTTC
V: TRBV28; D: -; size: -; length: 16; J: TRBJ1-4; CDR3: CASRGRGAATNEKLFF; DNA: TGTGCCAGCAGAGGGAGGGGCGCAGCAACTAATGAAAAACTGTTTTTT
V: TRBV14; D: TRBD1; size: -; length: 14; J: TRBJ2-1; CDR3: CASSQLTGANEQFF; DNA: TGTGCCAGCAGCCAATTAACAGGGGCTAATGAGCAGTTCTTC
V: TRBV9; D: TRBD1; size: -; length: 14; J: TRBJ2-5; CDR3: CASGTGLRRETQYF; DNA: TGTGCCAGCGGGACAGGGCTACGACGAGAGACCCAGTACTTC
V: TRBV9; D: -; size: once; length: 14; J: TRBJ1-2; CDR3: CASSVGKQSNGYTF; DNA: TGTGCCAGCAGCGTAGGTAAACAATCCAATGGCTACACCTTC
V: TRBV29-1; D: -; size: -; length: 11; J: TRBJ1-1; CDR3: CSIQEYTEAFF; DNA: TGCAGCATACAGGAATACACTGAAGCTTTCTTT
V: TRBV7-3; D: -; size: -; length: 17; J: TRBJ1-1; CDR3: CASSLIPGRRFYTEAFF; DNA: TGTGCCAGCAGCCTCATCCCGGGGAGGAGATTCTACACTGAAGCTTTCTTT
V: TRBV14; D: TRBD1; size: -; length: 15; J: TRBJ1-4; CDR3: CASSPWTGGYEKLFF; DNA: TGTGCCAGCAGCCCGTGGACAGGGGGCTATGAAAAACTGTTTTTT
V: TRBV28; D: -; size: -; length: 16; J: TRBJ1-5; CDR3: CASTSVRGSINQPQHF; DNA: TGTGCCAGCACCTCGGTAAGAGGGTCGATCAATCAGCCCCAGCATTTT